The 24 T cell receptor beta chains below come from one sample, sequenced in a study of blood T cell repertoires in COVID-19. Generated by immunoSEQ multiplex PCR, the TCRdb table keeps only in-frame clones and is missing some. The sample consists of 120,000 to 150,000 clones, around 84% of them appearing once. The sample was peripheral blood. The receptors stem from a human donor in a cohort sampled during active COVID-19.

This chain uses TRBV4-3 with TRBJ2-2, with D possibly matching TRBD1 (5 bases). This CDR3 comprises 16 residues. Trimming pared 3 bases from V and 1 base from J, leaving 12 bases between. CDR1 LGHNA and CDR2 YSLEER come from the germline V gene. CDR3 nucleotides: TGCGCCAGCAGCCAGGATCAGGGTCTGAACACCGGGGAGCTGTTTTTT. Translation gives CASSQDQGLNTGELFF.

V is TRBV30 and J is TRBJ1-3, with TRBD1 matching 7 bases. After removal of 5 bases from V and 4 bases from J, the junction contained 8 bases not matched to a gene. In germline, CDR1 is GTSNPN, CDR2 SVGIG (reference sequence). CDR3 length: 14 residues. CDR3 sequence: CAWVDRVRGNTIYF. The CDR3 DNA sequence: TGTGCCTGGGTCGACAGGGTGAGGGGAAACACCATATATTTT. Full variable domain (missing parts from reference TRBV30 and TRBJ1-3): SQTIHQWPATLVQPVGSPLSLECTVEGTSNPNLYWYRQAAGRGLQLLFYSVGIGQISSEVPQNLSASRPQDRQFILSSKKLLLSDSGFYLCAWVDRVRGNTIYFGEGSWLTVV.

This rearrangement joins TRBV30 to TRBJ1-2; 8 bases match TRBD1. Trimming took 3 bases from V and 5 from J; bases not matched to a gene: 2. The CDR3 loop spans 12 amino acids. Germline lookup yields CDR1 GTSNPN and CDR2 SVGIG (reference sequence). In DNA form, the CDR3 reads TGTGCCTGGAGCCAGGGGGCGTATGGCTACACCTTC. It translates to CAWSQGAYGYTF.

The chain has TRBV28 and TRBJ1-6; D may be TRBD1 (5 bases). The CDR3 is 12 residues long. Trimming cost V 11 bases and J 10 bases, with 15 bases left between them. Germline CDR1 reads MDHEN; CDR2 reads SYDVKM. The CDR3 nucleotides read TGTGCCTCACGGGGGATTGGATCACCCCTCCACTTT. This codes for CASRGIGSPLHF.

This chain links TRBV24-1 with TRBJ2-7; a weak D match, TRBD2 (6 bases). CDR1 is KGHDR, CDR2 SFDVKD, per germline. The V gene lost 2 bases and the J gene lost 5 bases, with 6 bases spanning the gap. The length of the CDR3 is 12 residues. The CDR3 reads CATSDSGDEQYF. The CDR3 DNA sequence: TGTGCCACCAGTGATTCGGGGGACGAGCAGTACTTC.

The chain is built from TRBV5-1 and TRBJ1-3, with TRBD1 matching over 8 bases. CDR1 and CDR2 from the germline V gene are SGHRS and YFSETQ. The CDR3 totals 15 residues. V gave up 0 bases and J gave up 3 bases; unmatched junction bases: 2. CDR3 sequence: CASSLAGGGGNTIYF. The CDR3, as DNA: TGCGCCAGCAGCTTGGCAGGGGGCGGTGGAAACACCATATATTTT.

V and J are TRBV5-1 and TRBJ1-3; 7 bases are shared with TRBD1. Germline CDR1 is SGHRS and CDR2 is YFSETQ. CDR3 size: 14 residues. The V gene end was trimmed by 4 bases and the J gene end by 7 bases; junction bases not matched to a gene: 8. The CDR3 region is CASSADRAANTIYF. CDR3 DNA sequence: TGCGCCAGCAGCGCAGACAGGGCAGCGAACACCATATATTTT.

The chain is built from TRBV7-6 and TRBJ2-1; 8 bases are shared with TRBD1. Germline loops: CDR1 SGHVS, CDR2 FNYEAQ. V lost 0 bases, J lost 4 bases, and 2 bases stayed unmatched. The CDR3 loop spans 15 amino acids. CDR3 in DNA: TGTGCCAGCAGCTTAGCCAGGGGGCTTTACAATGAGCAGTTCTTC. It specifies CASSLARGLYNEQFF. The variable domain in full, with the rest retrieved from reference TRBV7-6 and TRBJ2-1, is GAGVSQSPRYKVTKRGQDVALRCDPISGHVSLYWYRQALGQGPEFLTYFNYEAQQDKSGLPNDRFSAERPEGSISTLTIQRTEQRDSAMYRCASSLARGLYNEQFFGPGTRLTVL.

This chain connects TRBV18 to TRBJ1-1; 9 nucleotides agree with TRBD1. Germline lookup yields CDR1 KGHSH and CDR2 LQKENI. Trimming took 8 bases from V and 6 from J; bases not matched to a gene: 13. This CDR3 has 15 amino acids. The CDR3 reads CASTYTGTGTSEAFF. CDR3 DNA sequence: TGTGCCAGCACCTATACCGGGACAGGGACCTCTGAAGCTTTCTTT.

The chain links TRBV24-1 to TRBJ2-1; a weak D match, TRBD2 (5 bases). The germline V gene encodes CDR1 KGHDR and CDR2 SFDVKD. The CDR3 is made up of 11 amino acids. V was pared by 9 bases and J by 7 bases, with 9 bases between. CDR3 amino acids: CATLDSNEQFF. CDR3 DNA: TGTGCCACCTTGGACTCGAATGAGCAGTTCTTC.

This sequence joins TRBV5-6 and TRBJ2-3; 16 nucleotides align to TRBD2. J was trimmed by 5 bases and V by 0 bases; bases with no gene match: 6. The CDR3 totals 18 residues. Per the germline V gene, CDR1 is SGHDT and CDR2 is YYEEEE. CDR3 residues: CASSLAPGLAGGQDTQYF. The CDR3 DNA reads as TGTGCCAGCAGCTTGGCCCCGGGACTAGCGGGGGGGCAAGATACGCAGTATTTT.

The chain combines TRBV28 with TRBJ1-1, with 9 nucleotides matching TRBD1. The CDR3 is 14 residues long. Germline-derived CDR1 and CDR2 are MDHEN and SYDVKM. V lost 6 bases and J lost 6; bases outside the gene matches: 8. The CDR3 coding sequence is TGTGCCAGCAGGCCCAGACAGGGGGAGGCTGAAGCTTTCTTT. This encodes CASRPRQGEAEAFF.

This chain joins TRBV11-3 and TRBJ1-6; D unresolved. CDR1 and CDR2 from the germline V gene are SGHNT and YENEEA. The CDR3 has 13 amino acids. V shed 5 bases and J shed 14 bases, with 16 bases lying between them. The CDR3 DNA is TGTGCCAGCAGCCCTGACCCTGCTGGAGCCCTCCACTTT. This sequence encodes CASSPDPAGALHF.

V usage is TRBV19 and J usage is TRBJ1-1, with D possibly TRBD1 on 6 matching bases. Germline assignment: CDR1 LNHDA and CDR2 SQIVND (reference sequence). Between the trimmed V and J ends, which lost 5 bases and 1 base, there was a span of 14 bases. The CDR3 has 15 residues. The CDR3, as DNA: TGTGCCAGTAGTCCAGACGTGACAGGGAACACTGAAGCTTTCTTT. Its protein is CASSPDVTGNTEAFF.

The rearrangement joins TRBV21-1 to TRBJ1-5; the table's D call TRBD1 went unverified against the DNA. TRBV21-1 constitutes a pseudogene. This CDR3 contains 16 residues. The CDR3 bases are TGTGCCAGCAGCAAACAAGGGGGACAGGGTAATCAGCCCCAGCATTTT. It yields the protein CASSKQGGQGNQPQHF.

V usage is TRBV24-1 and J usage is TRBJ2-5, with a weak D call TRBD2 (6 bases). Germline values: CDR1 KGHDR, CDR2 SFDVKD. This CDR3 is built from 14 residues. V lost 4 bases and J lost 5, with 13 bases in between. CDR3 in DNA: TGTGCCACCAGTGACGTGCTAGCGCCGGAGACCCAGTACTTC. It translates to CATSDVLAPETQYF.

This chain uses TRBV18 with TRBJ2-3; possibly TRBD2 for D (6 bases). The CDR3 totals 16 residues. Looked up from germline, CDR1 is KGHSH and CDR2 is LQKENI. Trimming left V 2 bases short and J 6 bases short, with 18 bases between. The CDR3 bases are TGTGCCAGCTCACCAACCGCGGGACCGCGCCCGGATACGCAGTATTTT. Protein: CASSPTAGPRPDTQYF.

This clone was seen a handful of times. This sequence joins TRBV29-1 and TRBJ2-1, with D possibly being TRBD2 (6 bases). Trimming took 7 bases from V and 0 from J, leaving 19 bases between them. The CDR3 loop spans 16 amino acids. The V gene's germline CDR1 is SQVTM and CDR2 ANQGSEA. Here the CDR3 reads CSATWGAGYSYNEQFF. In DNA, the CDR3 is TGCAGCGCCACCTGGGGCGCGGGATACTCCTACAATGAGCAGTTCTTC.

Here the CDR3 reads CASSTGLNTGELFF. CDR3 sequence (DNA): TGTGCCAGCAGTACGGGACTCAACACCGGGGAGCTGTTTTTT. The V call is TRBV5-6, the J call TRBJ2-2; TRBD2 is a possible D gene (6 bases). Germline loops: CDR1 SGHDT, CDR2 YYEEEE. V lost 5 bases to trimming and J lost 2 bases, with 10 bases between them. The CDR3 consists of 14 residues.

The gene calls are TRBV2 and TRBJ2-2; D might be TRBD1 (7 bases). This CDR3 is 15 amino acids long. The germline gives CDR1 SNHLY, CDR2 FYNNEI. V lost 7 bases, J lost 2 bases, and 14 bases lay in between. The CDR3 spells CASMGRGDNTGELFF. Written as DNA, the CDR3 is TGTGCCAGCATGGGCAGGGGGGACAACACCGGGGAGCTGTTTTTT.

The chain employs TRBV21-1 and TRBJ2-7; TRBD1, the table's D call, lacks a check against the DNA. TRBV21-1 is deemed a pseudogene. CDR3 length: 15 residues. The CDR3 spells CASSKPGQGPYEQYF. For the CDR3, the DNA is TGTGCCAGCAGCAAACCGGGACAGGGTCCCTACGAGCAGTACTTC.

This chain connects TRBV6-5 to TRBJ1-1, with 7 bases that match TRBD1. Germline lookup yields CDR1 MNHEY and CDR2 SVGAGI. The CDR3 totals 12 residues. V shed 6 bases and J 11 bases; nucleotides not matched to a gene: 9. CDR3 loop: CASSLNRGRAFF. DNA of the CDR3: TGTGCCAGCAGCTTGAACAGGGGTCGCGCTTTCTTT.

The genes are TRBV6-1 and TRBJ1-5, with no clear D. The V gene's germline CDR1 is MNHNS and CDR2 SASEGT. V was pared by 0 bases and J by 3 bases, with 9 bases between. The CDR3 spans 15 residues. CDR3 in amino acids: CASSEALADNQPQHF. Here the CDR3 DNA reads TGTGCCAGCAGTGAAGCGCTGGCCGACAATCAGCCCCAGCATTTT.

This clone was observed a single time. CDR3: CASSQDLGRGAFEKLFF. CDR3 coding DNA: TGCGCCAGCAGCCAAGACCTAGGGAGAGGCGCTTTTGAAAAACTGTTTTTT. The chain uses TRBV4-3 and TRBJ1-4; unclear D gene. The CDR3 has 17 residues. The germline V gene has CDR1 LGHNA and CDR2 YSLEER. Trimming took off 0 bases at V and 7 bases at J, with 18 bases between the two ends.